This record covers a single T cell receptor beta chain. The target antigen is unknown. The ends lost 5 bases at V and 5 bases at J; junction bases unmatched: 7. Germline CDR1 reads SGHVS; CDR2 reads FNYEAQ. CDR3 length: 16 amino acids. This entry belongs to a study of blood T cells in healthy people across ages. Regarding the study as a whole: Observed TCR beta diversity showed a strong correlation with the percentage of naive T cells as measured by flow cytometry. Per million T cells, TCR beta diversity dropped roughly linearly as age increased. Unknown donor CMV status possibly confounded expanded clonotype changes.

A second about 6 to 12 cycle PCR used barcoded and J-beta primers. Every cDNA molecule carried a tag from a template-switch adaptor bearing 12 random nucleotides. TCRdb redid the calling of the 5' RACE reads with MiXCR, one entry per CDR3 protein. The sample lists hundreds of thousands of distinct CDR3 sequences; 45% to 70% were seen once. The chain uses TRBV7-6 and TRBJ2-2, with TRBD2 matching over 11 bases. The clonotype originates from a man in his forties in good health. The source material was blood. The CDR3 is CASSPATSGGTGELFF. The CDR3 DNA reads TGTGCCAGCAGCCCAGCAACTAGCGGGGGTACCGGGGAGCTGTTTTTT.